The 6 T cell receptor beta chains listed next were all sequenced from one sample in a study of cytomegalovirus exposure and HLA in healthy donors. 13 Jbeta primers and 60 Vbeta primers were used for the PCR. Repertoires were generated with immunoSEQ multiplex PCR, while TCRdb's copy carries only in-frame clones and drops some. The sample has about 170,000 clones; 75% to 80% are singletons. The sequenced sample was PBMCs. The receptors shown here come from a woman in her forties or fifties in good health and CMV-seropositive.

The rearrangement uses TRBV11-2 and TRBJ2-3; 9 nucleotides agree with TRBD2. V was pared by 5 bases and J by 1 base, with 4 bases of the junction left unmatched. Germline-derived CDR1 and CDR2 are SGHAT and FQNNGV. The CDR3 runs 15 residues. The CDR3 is CASSPWTSGTDTQYF. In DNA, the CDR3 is TGTGCCAGCAGCCCCTGGACTAGCGGCACAGATACGCAGTATTTT.

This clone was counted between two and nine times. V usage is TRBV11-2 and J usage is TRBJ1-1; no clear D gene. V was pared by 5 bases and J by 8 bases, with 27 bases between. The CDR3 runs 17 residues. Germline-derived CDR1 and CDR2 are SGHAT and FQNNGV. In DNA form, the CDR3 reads TGTGCCAGCAGCGTAAAAGGGAGCAGTCGGTCGGACGGGGAAGCTTTCTTT. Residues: CASSVKGSSRSDGEAFF.

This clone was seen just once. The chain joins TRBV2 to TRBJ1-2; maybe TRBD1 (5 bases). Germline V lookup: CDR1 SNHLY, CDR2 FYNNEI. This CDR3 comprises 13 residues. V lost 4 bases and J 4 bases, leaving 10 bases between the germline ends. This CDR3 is CASSGRVAYGYTF. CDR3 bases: TGTGCCAGCAGTGGCAGGGTGGCCTATGGCTACACCTTC.

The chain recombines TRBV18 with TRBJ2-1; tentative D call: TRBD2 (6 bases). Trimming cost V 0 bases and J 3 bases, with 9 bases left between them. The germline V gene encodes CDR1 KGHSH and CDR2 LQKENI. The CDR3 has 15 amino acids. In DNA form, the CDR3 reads TGTGCCAGCTCACCACCTGGGACTGACTACAATGAGCAGTTCTTC. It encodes CASSPPGTDYNEQFF.

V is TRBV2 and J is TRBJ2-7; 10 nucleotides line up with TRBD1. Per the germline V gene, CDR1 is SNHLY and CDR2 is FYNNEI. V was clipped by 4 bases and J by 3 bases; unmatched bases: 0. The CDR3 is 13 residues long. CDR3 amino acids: CASSGTGGYEQYF. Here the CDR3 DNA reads TGTGCCAGCAGTGGGACAGGGGGCTACGAGCAGTACTTC.

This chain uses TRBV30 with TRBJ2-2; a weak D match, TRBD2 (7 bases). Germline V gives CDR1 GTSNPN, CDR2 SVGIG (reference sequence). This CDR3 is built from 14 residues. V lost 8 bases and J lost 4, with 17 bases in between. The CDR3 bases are TGTGCCCGATCCCCGGCGGGGGCCACCGGGGAGCTGTTTTTT. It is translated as CARSPAGATGELFF.